The 8 T cell receptor beta chains given below trace back to one sample, sequenced in a study of blood T cells in healthy people across ages. PCR was performed a second time for about 6 to 12 cycles using a sample-barcoded 5' primer and a J-beta primer mix. MiXCR, applied by TCRdb to the 5' RACE reads, yields one record per CDR3 protein. Of almost 800,000 distinct CDR3 sequences listed, 58% are singletons. The material sequenced was blood. These receptors were taken from a man aged 25-45 years in good health.

This chain links TRBV20-1 with TRBJ2-3; D gene uncertain. V was clipped by 7 bases and J by 0 bases, with 11 bases between them. Germline-derived CDR1 and CDR2 are DFQATT and SNEGSKA (reference sequence). The CDR3 contains 13 residues. The CDR3 spells CSVQETSTDTQYF. The CDR3 DNA is TGCAGTGTGCAGGAGACCAGCACAGATACGCAGTATTTT.

This sequence joins TRBV6-1 and TRBJ2-3; 9 nucleotides align to TRBD2. CDR1 and CDR2 from the germline V gene are MNHNS and SASEGT. Losses at the gene ends were 6 bases for V and 2 bases for J; bases not matched to a gene: 3. The CDR3 has 14 residues. The CDR3 DNA is TGTGCCAGCAGAGAGCGGGGGGTCACAGATACGCAGTATTTT. Its protein is CASRERGVTDTQYF.

A few counts support this clonotype. V and J are TRBV7-2 and TRBJ2-7; no firm D call. The DNA end is a closer match to TRBJ2-5, so the J assignment may be wrong. Germline V gene lookup returns CDR1 SGHTA and CDR2 FQGNSA. The CDR3 has 13 amino acids. The CDR3 nucleotides are TGTGCCAGCAGCCCCCCGGGCGCAGAGACCCAGTACTTC. Amino acid sequence: CASSPPGAETQYF.

The chain employs TRBV20-1 and TRBJ2-2, with D possibly TRBD2 on 5 matching bases. CDR3 length equals 16 residues. Germline CDR1 reads DFQATT; CDR2 reads SNEGSKA (reference sequence). Trimming took off 2 bases at V and 8 bases at J, with 21 bases between the two ends. CDR3 DNA sequence: TGCAGTGCTAGAAGAACGGACGGGGTGAGGTCGGGGGAGCTGTTTTTT. It specifies CSARRTDGVRSGELFF.

This clonotype showed up just a few times. The V call is TRBV29-1, the J call TRBJ2-1; D is perhaps TRBD1 (5 bases). The germline V and J ends were trimmed by 1 base and 8 bases, with 9 bases remaining between them. Germline V gene sequence: CDR1 SQVTM, CDR2 ANQGSEA. The CDR3 has 12 amino acids. The CDR3 coding sequence is TGCAGCGTTGAAGTGGCAGGGTATGAGCAGTTCTTC. This gives the protein CSVEVAGYEQFF.

J is TRBJ2-1 and V is TRBV20-1; the match to TRBD2 covers 7 bases. Unmatched junction bases numbered 6, after V lost 8 bases and J lost 2 bases. CDR1 and CDR2 (germline): DFQATT, SNEGSKA (reference sequence). There are 13 residues in the CDR3. CDR3: CSQASGPYNEQFF. CDR3 nucleotide sequence: TGCAGTCAAGCTAGCGGACCCTACAATGAGCAGTTCTTC.

The chain employs TRBV7-2 and TRBJ2-7; D uncertain. The end of the DNA is better explained by TRBJ2-5, so the J call may be wrong. This CDR3 is 15 amino acids long. Germline CDR1 and CDR2: SGHTA and FQGNSA. In nucleotides, the CDR3 is TGTGCCAGCAGCCCCGGACGCGTTCGACGAGAGACCCAGTACTTC. It yields the protein CASSPGRVRRETQYF.

This sequence joins TRBV12-3 or TRBV12-4 and TRBJ2-7; D may match TRBD1 or TRBD2 (6 bases each). Judging by the DNA end, TRBJ2-5 fits better; the J call may be wrong. The CDR3 extends over 14 amino acids. The CDR3 spells CASTASGDFQTQYF. Written as DNA, the CDR3 is TGTGCCAGCACCGCGTCAGGGGACTTCCAGACCCAGTACTTC.